This TCR beta chain was profiled in a study of T cell responses to AZD1222 COVID-19 vaccine. Generated by immunoSEQ multiplex PCR, the TCRdb table keeps only in-frame clones and is missing some. The table lists around 100,000 clones, about 90% of them singletons. The CDR3 is made up of 12 amino acids. V was shortened by 1 base and J by 6 bases, with 4 bases between the two germline ends. The germline CDR1 and CDR2 sequences are SEHNR and FQNEAQ (reference sequence). This receptor was identified in an adult in good health. Sequencing was performed on peripheral blood, taken on day 0 of AZD1222 vaccination. V gene TRBV7-9 combines with J gene TRBJ1-5; no firm D call. CDR3 nucleotides: TGTGCCAGCAGCTTAGGGGCTCAGCCCCAGCATTTT. It codes for CASSLGAQPQHF.